The 19 T cell receptor beta chains below come from one sample, sequenced in a study of T cell responses to AZD1222 COVID-19 vaccine. TCRdb's table, derived via immunoSEQ multiplex PCR, lists solely in-frame clones and lacks some. The profile covers fewer than 150,000 clones, with about 86% appearing a single time and roughly 3.8% taken by the ten largest. The sequenced sample was peripheral blood, obtained on day 0 of AZD1222 vaccination. Every receptor here comes from an adult in good health.

This clone was recorded once. The chain couples TRBV11-3 to TRBJ2-1; the D gene is possibly TRBD2 (6 bases). CDR1 is SGHNT, CDR2 YENEEA, per germline. V was clipped by 4 bases and J by 7 bases, with 14 bases between them. The CDR3 length is 14 residues. CDR3 residues: CASSSSDKENEQFF. The CDR3 DNA is TGTGCCAGCAGCTCTAGCGATAAGGAGAATGAGCAGTTCTTC.

The chain couples TRBV6-5 to TRBJ2-5; TRBD1 might be the D (6 bases). The J call may be in error: the DNA end matches TRBJ2-7 better. This CDR3 contains 13 residues. Germline V CDR1 and CDR2: MNHEY, SVGAGI. The CDR3: CASKQGDFYEQYF. CDR3 nucleotide sequence: TGTGCCAGCAAACAGGGAGATTTCTACGAGCAGTACTTC.

The J gene is TRBJ1-6, the V gene TRBV6-5, with D tentatively TRBD1 (6 bases). Germline V gene sequence: CDR1 MNHEY, CDR2 SVGAGI. This CDR3 is built from 16 residues. V lost 1 base and J lost 7, with 14 bases in between. DNA of the CDR3: TGTGCCAGCAGTTACTTGGGACATTCGGGGAATTCACCCCTCCACTTT. Its protein product is CASSYLGHSGNSPLHF.

This clone has only one observation. The rearrangement joins TRBV28 to TRBJ2-3; 8 positions match TRBD1. V dropped 7 bases and J dropped 3; count of bases not matched to a gene: 6. The CDR3 is made up of 14 amino acids. CDR1 is MDHEN and CDR2 is SYDVKM in the germline V gene. CDR3 bases: TGTGCCAGCACCATTGGACAGGGAACAGATACGCAGTATTTT. Residues: CASTIGQGTDTQYF. Drawing the rest from reference TRBV28 and TRBJ2-3, the complete variable domain is DVKVTQSSRYLVKRTGEKVFLECVQDMDHENMFWYRQDPGLGLRLIYFSYDVKMKEKGDIPEGYSVSREKKERFSLILESASTNQTSMYLCASTIGQGTDTQYFGPGTRLTVL.

The chain carries TRBV28 and TRBJ1-4; unclear D gene. The CDR3 is 11 residues long. Germline loops: CDR1 MDHEN, CDR2 SYDVKM. V lost 2 bases and J 11 bases, leaving 6 bases between the germline ends. CDR3: CASSLDLKLFF. CDR3 nucleotide sequence: TGTGCCAGCAGTTTAGATCTCAAACTGTTTTTT. The full variable domain, rest sourced from reference TRBV28 and TRBJ1-4, is DVKVTQSSRYLVKRTGEKVFLECVQDMDHENMFWYRQDPGLGLRLIYFSYDVKMKEKGDIPEGYSVSREKKERFSLILESASTNQTSMYLCASSLDLKLFFGSGTQLSVL.

This clone was recorded a few times. The gene calls are TRBV10-3 and TRBJ2-7; 7 bases are a match to TRBD2. Trimming at V came to 8 bases and at J to 5 bases, leaving 15 bases not matched to a gene. Germline V CDR1 and CDR2: ENHRY, SYGVKD. The length of the CDR3 is 15 residues. This chain's CDR3 is CAIRASRQGGDEQYF. CDR3 coding DNA: TGTGCCATCCGCGCTAGCCGCCAGGGAGGGGACGAGCAGTACTTC.

The J gene is TRBJ2-3, the V gene TRBV19, with 10 positions matching TRBD1. This CDR3 contains 14 residues. V shed 5 bases, J shed 4 bases, and the junction held 3 bases outside the gene matches. Per the germline V gene, CDR1 is LNHDA and CDR2 is SQIVND (reference sequence). The CDR3 DNA sequence: TGTGCCAGTAGTGACAGGGGGCGGTCAGATACGCAGTATTTT. It is translated as CASSDRGRSDTQYF.

The sample holds one count of this clone. The same CDR3 can be traced to other DNA sequences in this sample. The rearrangement links TRBV6-4 to TRBJ1-6, with 9 bases matching TRBD1. The CDR3 spans 15 residues. Trimming took 0 bases from V and 7 from J; bases not matched to a gene: 1. Germline V gives CDR1 MRHNA, CDR2 SNTAGT. CDR3 sequence reads: CASSDSTGGNSPLHF. The CDR3 nucleotides read TGTGCCAGCAGTGACTCGACAGGGGGGAATTCACCCCTCCACTTT.

This chain joins TRBV5-6 and TRBJ1-2; D gene unclear. The germline CDR1 and CDR2 sequences are SGHDT and YYEEEE. V was shortened by 4 bases and J by 8 bases, with 24 bases between the two germline ends. The CDR3 has 16 residues. The CDR3 loop is CASSPYSPAPQAGYTF. CDR3 DNA: TGTGCCAGCAGCCCCTATTCGCCGGCCCCCCAGGCCGGCTACACCTTC.

This chain connects TRBV28 to TRBJ2-7, with D possibly matching TRBD2 (5 bases). Germline V gives CDR1 MDHEN, CDR2 SYDVKM. The CDR3 runs to 11 residues. The germline V and J ends were trimmed by 4 bases and 12 bases, with 13 bases remaining between them. CDR3 coding DNA: TGTGCCAGCAGTTCCCCCCCGGGGTGGTACTTC. Encoded protein: CASSSPPGWYF.

The chain couples TRBV30 to TRBJ1-1; no definite D call. There are 11 residues in the CDR3. Trimming shortened V by 2 bases and J by 6 bases, and 7 bases separated the two germline ends. Germline lookup yields CDR1 GTSNPN and CDR2 SVGIG (reference sequence). CDR3 in DNA: TGTGCCTGGAGTTGGGGTTCTGAAGCTTTCTTT. This encodes CAWSWGSEAFF.

The chain is built from TRBV28 and TRBJ1-2, with D unresolved. Per germline, CDR1 MDHEN and CDR2 SYDVKM. The CDR3 spans 12 residues. V dropped 7 bases and J dropped 8 bases, with 14 bases sitting between them. In nucleotides, the CDR3 is TGTGCCAGCAAGGGCAGACCTCGCGGCTACACCTTC. Translation gives CASKGRPRGYTF.

V gene TRBV5-4 combines with J gene TRBJ2-2; 8 bases map to TRBD1. Germline loops: CDR1 SGHNT, CDR2 YYREEE (reference sequence). The V gene end was trimmed by 4 bases and the J gene end by 7 bases; junction bases not matched to a gene: 15. This CDR3 contains 17 residues. CDR3 loop: CASSAPGGGTLDGELFF. Written as DNA, the CDR3 is TGTGCCAGCAGCGCCCCAGGGGGCGGGACCCTCGACGGGGAGCTGTTTTTT.

This clone was found once. V and J are TRBV6-5 and TRBJ1-4; maybe TRBD1 (5 bases). From germline, CDR1 is MNHEY and CDR2 SVGAGI. The CDR3 sequence is 12 residues long. V lost 6 bases and J lost 8, with 10 bases in between. The CDR3 loop is CASREWGEKLFF. DNA for the CDR3: TGTGCCAGCAGAGAGTGGGGGGAAAAACTGTTTTTT.

The chain couples TRBV6-5 to TRBJ1-3; 7 bases match TRBD1. Germline loops: CDR1 MNHEY, CDR2 SVGAGI. The V segment lost 6 bases and the J segment 2 bases; nucleotides outside the gene matches: 7. The CDR3 extends over 15 amino acids. CDR3 DNA: TGTGCCAGCAGCTCGACAGGGTTCCCTGGAAACACCATATATTTT. Its translation: CASSSTGFPGNTIYF.

V and J are TRBV9 and TRBJ1-2; 7 bases line up with TRBD1. Per germline, CDR1 SGDLS and CDR2 YYNGEE. The CDR3 runs to 15 residues. The V and J ends lost 4 bases and 7 bases, in that order; junction bases with no gene match: 13. Here the CDR3 DNA reads TGTGCCAGCAGCATCCGACAGGGAAGTTTTGGTGGCTACACCTTC. The encoded protein is CASSIRQGSFGGYTF.

The chain couples TRBV3-1 (or the pseudogene TRBV3-2) to TRBJ1-2; 7 bases agree with TRBD1. The CDR3 runs 16 residues. Germline assignment: CDR1 LGHDT and CDR2 YNNKEL (reference sequence). The trim removed 1 base at V and 8 bases at J, leaving 13 bases unmatched. The CDR3 bases are TGTGCCAGCAGCCAAGGACAGGGATTACGTATTAACGGCTACACCTTC. Translating gives CASSQGQGLRINGYTF.

The chain uses TRBV5-4 and TRBJ1-4; the D gene is possibly TRBD1 (5 bases). The germline CDR1 and CDR2 sequences are SGHNT and YYREEE (reference sequence). Trimming cost V 0 bases and J 1 base, with 16 bases left between them. The CDR3 extends over 18 amino acids. CDR3 bases: TGTGCCAGCAGCTTGGGGGGCGCAGGTTCGGAAACTAATGAAAAACTGTTTTTT. Translating it yields CASSLGGAGSETNEKLFF.

This chain connects TRBV5-4 to TRBJ2-7, with 8 bases fitting TRBD2. The CDR3 is made up of 14 amino acids. Unmatched junction bases numbered 1, after V lost 0 bases and J lost 2 bases. Germline assignment: CDR1 SGHNT and CDR2 YYREEE (reference sequence). The CDR3, as DNA: TGTGCCAGCAGCTTGGCGGGAGGGGCCTACGAGCAGTACTTC. Residues: CASSLAGGAYEQYF.